The subject of this entry is one T cell receptor (beta chain). As yet, its antigen is unknown. The repertoire was sequenced with immunoSEQ multiplex PCR; TCRdb's copy has only in-frame clones and lacks some. This sample has over a million clones, with approximately 97% found just once. This entry belongs to a study of shared clonotypes between healthy human individuals. Turning to the study itself: The donor group consisted of a couple of women and three men, aged 18 to 49. Overall study results and limits: What naive subsets generally showed was a larger estimated richness than memory subsets showed. Shared across four donors were around 5% of the naive CD4 clonotypes. Despite large depth, sorted-subset datasets appeared incompletely sequenced.

This TCR came from a man under 40 in good health. The sequencing input was naive CD4+ T cells sorted from blood. Noted subset: CD45RA+ positively selected.

CDR3 protein: CAINRDPGAEAFF. In DNA, the CDR3 is TGTGCCATCAATCGGGACCCCGGGGCTGAAGCTTTCTTT. The chain joins TRBV10-3 to TRBJ1-1; D is perhaps TRBD1 (5 bases). The V end lost 7 bases, the J end lost 6 bases, and 15 bases lay between the germline ends. This CDR3 has 13 residues. The V gene's germline CDR1 is ENHRY and CDR2 SYGVKD.